This is a list of T cell receptor beta chains from one sample in a study of cytomegalovirus exposure and HLA in healthy donors. Sequenced by immunoSEQ multiplex PCR; TCRdb stores in-frame clones only, minus some. This sample has about 60,000 clones; around 85% occur once, and the top ten carry 2.5% to 3.5%. Source material: PBMCs. The receptors originated from a young woman in good health and CMV-seronegative. The CDR3 runs from the conserved cysteine through the conserved F or W.

v_call cdr3_aa
TRBV6-4 CASSEGATDTQYF
TRBV29-1 CSVADRGYGELFF
TRBV19 CASSTPWHQPQHF
TRBV5-4 CASNSGRARYNEQFF
TRBV4-3 CASSQSRGVNTGELFF
TRBV5-1 CASSSDSWDEQFF
TRBV30 CAWTPAKAGELFF
TRBV7-9 CASSLALGGGYTF
TRBV18 CASSPAGQGSPNEKLFF
TRBV7-9 CASSLVWGPTDTQYF
TRBV5-1 CASGARTTNTEAFF
TRBV19 CASRRTPKGTGNTIYF
TRBV4-1 CASSTAGQVYNEQFF
TRBV4-2 CASSQGQGANTEAFF
TRBV30 CAWSDQTAGTF
TRBV19 CASSRPGTPNTGELFF
TRBV27 CASSLSLDFGYEQFF
TRBV10-3 CAISESTRETQYF
TRBV6-4 CASSDTANTGELFF
TRBV4-3 CASSQDSGMNTEAFF
TRBV5-1 CASSPRVGNEQFF
TRBV5-5 CASSSGYSRDNEQFF
TRBV2 CASAGTGGHQETQYF
TRBV2 CASTSGRGDEQFF
TRBV10-3 CVISEFGGANTEAFF
TRBV4-3 CASSQESGSTDTQYF
TRBV27 CASRDGLSGKLFF
TRBV5-1 CASRAGTGGYYEQYF
TRBV4-1 CASSQVEESNQPQHF
TRBV4-3 CASSQTNKPDTQYF
TRBV19 CASSPNIQDSIGNSPLHF
TRBV6-6 CASSSGTGDRTQYF
TRBV27 CASSLAGYGYTF
TRBV27 CASSLSRPDTQYF
TRBV5-5 CASSNLGQGSTEAFF
TRBV7-3 CASSLPAGEAFF
TRBV2 CASILNRAEISTDTQYF
TRBV6-1 CASTTGGSGNTIYF
TRBV30 CAWTGGSAELNSPLHF
TRBV5-8 CASSSIGQGDMNTEAFF
TRBV6-1 CASSEATGTGGYTF
TRBV21-1 CASTQGFQPQHF
TRBV19 CASSTSGVADQETQYF
TRBV7-8 CASSLNKGTEAFF
TRBV5-6 CASSQKRRAEETQYF
TRBV18 CASSPRTVKNYGYTF
TRBV29-1 CSVFQGADGYTF
TRBV5-6 CASSWGTETYGYTF
TRBV5-4 CASSSGAGSEQPQHF
TRBV6-1 CASSVQGAGNTIYF